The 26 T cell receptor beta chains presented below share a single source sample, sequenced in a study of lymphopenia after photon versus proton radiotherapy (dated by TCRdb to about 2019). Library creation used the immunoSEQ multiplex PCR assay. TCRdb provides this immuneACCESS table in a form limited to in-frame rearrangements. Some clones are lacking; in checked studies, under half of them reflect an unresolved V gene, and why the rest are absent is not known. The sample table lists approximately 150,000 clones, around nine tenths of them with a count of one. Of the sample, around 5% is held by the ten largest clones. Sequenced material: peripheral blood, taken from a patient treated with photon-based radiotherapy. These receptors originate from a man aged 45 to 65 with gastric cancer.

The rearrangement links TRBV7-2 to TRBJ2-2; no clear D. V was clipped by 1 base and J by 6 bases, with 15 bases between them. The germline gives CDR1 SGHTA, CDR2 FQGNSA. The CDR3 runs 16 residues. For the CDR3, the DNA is TGTGCCAGCAGCTTAGGCTCGAGGATGCTTGCCGGGGAGCTGTTTTTT. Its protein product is CASSLGSRMLAGELFF. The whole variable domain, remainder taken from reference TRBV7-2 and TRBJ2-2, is GAGVSQSPSNKVTEKGKDVELRCDPISGHTALYWYRQSLGQGLEFLIYFQGNSAPDKSGLPSDRFSAERTGGSVSTLTIQRTQQEDSAVYLCASSLGSRMLAGELFFGEGSRLTVL.

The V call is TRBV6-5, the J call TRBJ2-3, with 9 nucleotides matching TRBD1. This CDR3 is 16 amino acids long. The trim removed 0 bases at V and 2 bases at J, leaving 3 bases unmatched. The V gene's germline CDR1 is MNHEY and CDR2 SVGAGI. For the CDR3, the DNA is TGTGCCAGCAGTTACTCGTGGACAGGGGCCACAGATACGCAGTATTTT. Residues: CASSYSWTGATDTQYF.

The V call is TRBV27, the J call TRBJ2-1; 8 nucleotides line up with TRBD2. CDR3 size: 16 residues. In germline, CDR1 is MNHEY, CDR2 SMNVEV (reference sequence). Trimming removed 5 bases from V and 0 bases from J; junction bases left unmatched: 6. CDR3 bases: TGTGCCAGCAGTCCTCTAGCGGGCCTCTCCTACAATGAGCAGTTCTTC. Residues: CASSPLAGLSYNEQFF.

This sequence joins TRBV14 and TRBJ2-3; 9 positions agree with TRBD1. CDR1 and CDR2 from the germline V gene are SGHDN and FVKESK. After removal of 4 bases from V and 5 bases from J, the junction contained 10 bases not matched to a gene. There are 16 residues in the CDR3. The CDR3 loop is CASSRQQGAGIDTQYF. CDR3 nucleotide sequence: TGTGCCAGCAGCCGGCAACAGGGGGCAGGCATAGATACGCAGTATTTT.

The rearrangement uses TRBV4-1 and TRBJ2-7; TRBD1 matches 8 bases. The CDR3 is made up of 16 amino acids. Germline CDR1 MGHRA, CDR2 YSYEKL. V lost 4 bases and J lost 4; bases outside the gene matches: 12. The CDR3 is CASSPLINRGWYEQYF. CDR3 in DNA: TGCGCCAGCAGCCCACTAATCAACAGGGGGTGGTACGAGCAGTACTTC.

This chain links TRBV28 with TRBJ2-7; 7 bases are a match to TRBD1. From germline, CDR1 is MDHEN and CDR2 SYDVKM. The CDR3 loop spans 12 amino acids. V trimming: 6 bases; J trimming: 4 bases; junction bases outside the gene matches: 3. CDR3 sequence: CASRAQGYEQYF. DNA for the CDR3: TGTGCCAGCAGGGCACAGGGGTACGAGCAGTACTTC.

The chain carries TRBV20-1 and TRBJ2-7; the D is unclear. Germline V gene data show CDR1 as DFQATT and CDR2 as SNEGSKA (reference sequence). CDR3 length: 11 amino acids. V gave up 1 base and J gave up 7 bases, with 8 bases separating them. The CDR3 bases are TGCAGTGCTAGAGCAATGAGGGAGCAGTACTTC. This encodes CSARAMREQYF.

For the CDR3, the DNA is TGCGCCAGCAGCTATGACTGGGATTATGGCTACACCTTC. Its translation is CASSYDWDYGYTF. V gene TRBV5-1 combines with J gene TRBJ1-2; D not certain. Germline V gene sequence: CDR1 SGHRS, CDR2 YFSETQ. CDR3 size: 13 residues. V was pared by 3 bases and J by 5 bases, with 11 bases between.

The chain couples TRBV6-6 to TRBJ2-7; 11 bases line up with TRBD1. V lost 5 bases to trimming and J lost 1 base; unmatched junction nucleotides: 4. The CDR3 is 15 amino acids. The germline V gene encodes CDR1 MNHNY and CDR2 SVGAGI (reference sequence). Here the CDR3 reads CASSRGQGDSYEQYF. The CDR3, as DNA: TGTGCCAGCAGTAGGGGACAGGGGGATTCCTACGAGCAGTACTTC.

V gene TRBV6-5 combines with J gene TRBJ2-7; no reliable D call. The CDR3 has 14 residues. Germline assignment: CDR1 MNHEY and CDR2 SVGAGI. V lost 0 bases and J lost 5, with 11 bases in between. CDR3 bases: TGTGCCAGCAGTTACTCGAATTGGGTCAACGAGCAGTACTTC. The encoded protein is CASSYSNWVNEQYF.

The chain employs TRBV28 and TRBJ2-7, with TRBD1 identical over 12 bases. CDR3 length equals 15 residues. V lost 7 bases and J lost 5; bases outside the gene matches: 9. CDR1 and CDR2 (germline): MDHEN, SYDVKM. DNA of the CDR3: TGTGCCAGCACTAACCTGGGACAGGGGGCCCACGAGCAGTACTTC. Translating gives CASTNLGQGAHEQYF.

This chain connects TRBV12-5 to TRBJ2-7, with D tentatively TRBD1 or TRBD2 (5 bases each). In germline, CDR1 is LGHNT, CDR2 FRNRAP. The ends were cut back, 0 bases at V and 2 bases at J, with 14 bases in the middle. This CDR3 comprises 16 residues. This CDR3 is CASGLVLGTAPYEQYF. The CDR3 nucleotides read TGTGCTAGTGGTTTGGTACTTGGGACGGCTCCCTACGAGCAGTACTTC.

The CDR3 loop is CASSQDQRAGEYNEQFF. The DNA of the CDR3 is TGCGCCAGCAGCCAAGATCAGAGAGCGGGGGAATACAATGAGCAGTTCTTC. V gene TRBV4-1 combines with J gene TRBJ2-1, with 8 nucleotides matching TRBD2. Per the germline V gene, CDR1 is MGHRA and CDR2 is YSYEKL. Germline trimming cut 0 bases from V and 4 bases from J; bases unmatched to any gene: 8. This CDR3 has 17 amino acids.

CDR3 amino acids: CASSFSGAEAFF. CDR3 bases: TGTGCCAGCAGCTTTTCGGGGGCTGAAGCTTTCTTT. V and J are TRBV7-9 and TRBJ1-1; tentative D call: TRBD1 (5 bases). Germline assignment: CDR1 SEHNR and CDR2 FQNEAQ (reference sequence). This CDR3 is built from 12 residues. V was shortened by 3 bases and J by 6 bases, with 8 bases between the two germline ends.

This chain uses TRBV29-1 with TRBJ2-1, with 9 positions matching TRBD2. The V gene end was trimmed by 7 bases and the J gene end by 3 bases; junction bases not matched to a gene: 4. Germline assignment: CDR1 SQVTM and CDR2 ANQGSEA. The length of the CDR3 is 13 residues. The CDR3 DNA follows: TGCAGCGCGCGGGAGGGGGTCTACAATGAGCAGTTCTTC. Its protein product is CSAREGVYNEQFF.

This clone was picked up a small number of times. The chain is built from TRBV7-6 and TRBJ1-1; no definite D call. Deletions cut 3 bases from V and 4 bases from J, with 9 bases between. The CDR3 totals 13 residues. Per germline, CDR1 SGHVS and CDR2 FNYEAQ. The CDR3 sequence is CASSLVGSTEAFF. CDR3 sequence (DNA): TGTGCCAGCAGCTTGGTAGGGAGCACTGAAGCTTTCTTT.

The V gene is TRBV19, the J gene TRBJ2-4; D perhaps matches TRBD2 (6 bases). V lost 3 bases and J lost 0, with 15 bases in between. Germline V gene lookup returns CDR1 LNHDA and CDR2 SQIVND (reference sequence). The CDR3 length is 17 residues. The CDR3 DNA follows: TGTGCCAGTAGTATCCCCGTGGGAGCGGGAGCCAAAAACATTCAGTACTTC. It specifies CASSIPVGAGAKNIQYF.

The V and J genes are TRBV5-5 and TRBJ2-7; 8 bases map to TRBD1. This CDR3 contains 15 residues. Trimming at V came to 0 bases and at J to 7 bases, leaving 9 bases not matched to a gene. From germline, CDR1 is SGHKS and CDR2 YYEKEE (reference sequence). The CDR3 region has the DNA TGTGCCAGCAGCTTGGAATACAGGGGGACGAGGGAGCAGTACTTC. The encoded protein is CASSLEYRGTREQYF.

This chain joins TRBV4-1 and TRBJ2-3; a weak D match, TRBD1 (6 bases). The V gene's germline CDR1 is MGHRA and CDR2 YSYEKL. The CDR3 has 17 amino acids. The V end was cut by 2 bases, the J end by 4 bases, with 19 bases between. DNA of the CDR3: TGCGCCAGCAGCCAACTTAACCTAATTCAGGGGTCAGATACGCAGTATTTT. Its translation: CASSQLNLIQGSDTQYF.

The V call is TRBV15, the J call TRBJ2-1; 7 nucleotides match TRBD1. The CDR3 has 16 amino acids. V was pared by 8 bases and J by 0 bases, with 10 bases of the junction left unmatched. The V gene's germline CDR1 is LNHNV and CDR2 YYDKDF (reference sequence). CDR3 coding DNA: TGTGCCACCGAAGTAGGGGGCCCCAGCTCCTACAATGAGCAGTTCTTC. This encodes CATEVGGPSSYNEQFF. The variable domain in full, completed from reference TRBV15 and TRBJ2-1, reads DAMVIQNPRYQVTQFGKPVTLSCSQTLNHNVMYWYQQKSSQAPKLLFHYYDKDFNNEADTPDNFQSRRPNTSFCFLDIRSPGLGDTAMYLCATEVGGPSSYNEQFFGPGTRLTVL.

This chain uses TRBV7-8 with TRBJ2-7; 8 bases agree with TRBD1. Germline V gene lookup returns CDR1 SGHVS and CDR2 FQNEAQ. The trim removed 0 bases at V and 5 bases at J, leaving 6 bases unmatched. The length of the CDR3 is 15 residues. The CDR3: CASSLAPRGRNEQYF. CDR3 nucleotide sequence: TGTGCCAGCAGCTTAGCGCCCAGGGGGCGTAACGAGCAGTACTTC.

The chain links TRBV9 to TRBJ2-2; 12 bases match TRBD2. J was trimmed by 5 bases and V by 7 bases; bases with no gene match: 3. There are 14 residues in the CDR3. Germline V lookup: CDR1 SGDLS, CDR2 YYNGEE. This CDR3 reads CASAGTSGTGELFF. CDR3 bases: TGTGCCAGCGCCGGGACTAGCGGGACCGGGGAGCTGTTTTTT. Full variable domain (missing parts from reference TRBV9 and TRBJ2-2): DSGVTQTPKHLITATGQRVTLRCSPRSGDLSVYWYQQSLDQGLQFLIQYYNGEERAKGNILERFSAQQFPDLHSELNLSSLELGDSALYFCASAGTSGTGELFFGEGSRLTVL.

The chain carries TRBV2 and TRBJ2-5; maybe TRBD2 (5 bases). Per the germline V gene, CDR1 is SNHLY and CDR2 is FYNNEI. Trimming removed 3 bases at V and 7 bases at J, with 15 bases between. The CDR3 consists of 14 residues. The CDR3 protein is CASSDGLRRGTQYF. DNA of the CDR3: TGTGCCAGCAGTGACGGACTCAGACGAGGGACCCAGTACTTC.

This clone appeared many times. The CDR3 here is CAWNSNTEAFF. For the CDR3, the DNA is TGTGCCTGGAACTCGAACACTGAAGCTTTCTTT. The chain is built from TRBV30 and TRBJ1-1, with unresolved D. The V gene's germline CDR1 is GTSNPN and CDR2 SVGIG (reference sequence). The CDR3 spans 11 residues. Trimming stripped 4 bases from V and 1 base from J, with 4 bases between.

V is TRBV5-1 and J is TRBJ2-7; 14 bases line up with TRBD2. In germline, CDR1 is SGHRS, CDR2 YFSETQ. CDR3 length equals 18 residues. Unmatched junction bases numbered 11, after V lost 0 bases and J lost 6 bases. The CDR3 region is CASSLARFGLAGGGEQYF. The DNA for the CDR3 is TGCGCCAGCAGCTTGGCTAGGTTTGGACTAGCGGGAGGTGGCGAGCAGTACTTC.

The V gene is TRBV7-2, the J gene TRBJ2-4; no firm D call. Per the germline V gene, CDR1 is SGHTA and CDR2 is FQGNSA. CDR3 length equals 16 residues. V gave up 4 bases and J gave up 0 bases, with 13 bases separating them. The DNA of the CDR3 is TGTGCCAGCAGCTCCGAATCAGGATCAGCCAAAAACATTCAGTACTTC. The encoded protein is CASSSESGSAKNIQYF.